The rows below give T cell receptor beta chains drawn from one sample of a study of T cell repertoires in cytomegalovirus infection. TCRdb used MiXCR to reprocess the reads, holding one entry per CDR3 protein. The sample has 140,000 to 150,000 distinct CDR3 sequences, more than 25% seen once. No antigen has been assigned to these receptors. The sequenced sample was CD8+ T cells from cultured PBMCs, obtained from culture after CMV antigen stimulation. The receptors derive from a human donor in good health (CMV status not recorded). Some clones in this sample may be carry-over from other donors' samples. Each CDR3 is given without its conserved first and last residue. Fields, in order: V gene, D gene, J gene, CDR3 protein. D genes are given only for firm matches.

TRBV7-8	-	TRBJ2-6	ASSPARVGANVLT
TRBV28	TRBD2	TRBJ2-7	ASSLTSGGAYEQY
TRBV2	TRBD1	TRBJ2-7	ASRDPGQGGYEQY
TRBV5-1	-	TRBJ2-7	ASSLGPGQTYEQY
TRBV7-2	TRBD1	TRBJ2-1	VSSSPGDRIYNEQF
TRBV4-2	TRBD1	TRBJ2-7	ASSQERTGNYKQY
TRBV20-1	TRBD2	TRBJ2-1	SASGGAGDEQF
TRBV20-1	-	TRBJ2-7	SARDLQGYEQY
TRBV14	-	TRBJ1-1	ASSQGWAGRTEAF
TRBV10-3	-	TRBJ1-4	AISESPMRGQNEKLF
TRBV7-2	-	TRBJ2-4	ASSLRGVAKNIQY
TRBV19	TRBD1	TRBJ1-1	ASSLADRGATEAF
TRBV28	-	TRBJ1-5	ASGDQGNQPQH
TRBV2	TRBD2	TRBJ2-5	ASSVTGGRQETQY